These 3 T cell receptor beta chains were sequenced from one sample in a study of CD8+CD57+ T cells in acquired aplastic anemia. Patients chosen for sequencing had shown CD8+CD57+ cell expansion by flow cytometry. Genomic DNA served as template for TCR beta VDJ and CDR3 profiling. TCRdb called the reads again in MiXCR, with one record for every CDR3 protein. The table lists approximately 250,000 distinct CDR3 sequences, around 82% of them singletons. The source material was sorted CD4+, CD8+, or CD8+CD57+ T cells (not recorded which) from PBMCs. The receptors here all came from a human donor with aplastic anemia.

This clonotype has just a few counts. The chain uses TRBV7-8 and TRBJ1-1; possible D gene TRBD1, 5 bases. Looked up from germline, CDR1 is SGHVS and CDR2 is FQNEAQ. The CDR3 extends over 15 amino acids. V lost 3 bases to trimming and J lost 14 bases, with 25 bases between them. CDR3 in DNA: TGTGCCAGCAGCTTTGATCTAGACGGGACCGCCCTTTCCTTCTTT. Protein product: CASSFDLDGTALSFF.

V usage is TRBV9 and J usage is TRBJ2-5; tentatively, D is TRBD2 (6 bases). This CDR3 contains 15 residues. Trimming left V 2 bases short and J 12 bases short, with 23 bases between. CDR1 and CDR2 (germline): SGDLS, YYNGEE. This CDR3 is CASSVSSDSGETEYF. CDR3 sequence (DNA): TGTGCCAGCAGCGTTAGTTCGGATTCGGGGGAGACTGAGTACTTC.

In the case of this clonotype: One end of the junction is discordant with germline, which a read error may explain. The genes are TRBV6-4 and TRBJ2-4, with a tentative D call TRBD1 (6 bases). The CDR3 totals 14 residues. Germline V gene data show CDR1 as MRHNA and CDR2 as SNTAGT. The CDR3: CATSLRTEGNIQYF. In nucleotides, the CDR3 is TGTGCCACCAGTCTACGGACAGAAGGCAACATTCAGTACTTC.